This T cell receptor (beta chain) comes out of a study of T-cell memory formation after mild COVID-19. At the level of the study: Most TCR clusters belonged to a single donor. Points from the study as a whole: Later expanders leaned toward CD4+, whereas clones contracting from day 15 to 85 were balanced CD4/CD8.

TCRdb re-called the 5' RACE reads with MiXCR, one entry per CDR3 protein. The data hold around 300,000 distinct CDR3 sequences, with roughly 21% observed a single time. Concerning this clonotype: What it binds is not known.

V lost 7 bases and J lost 0, with 6 bases in between. Germline V gene lookup returns CDR1 MNHEY and CDR2 SVGEGT. CDR3 length: 13 residues. This sequence originates from a man in his late teens or twenties who had mild COVID-19 (a few samples of this study predate the infection). Cell type and time point are not known. Sequences were obtained from PBMCs or a T cell subset sorted from them (not recorded which). The rearrangement joins TRBV6-2 or TRBV6-3 to TRBJ2-2; D remains ambiguous. Here the CDR3 reads CASMRPNTGELFF. CDR3 nucleotides: TGTGCCAGCATGCGGCCGAACACCGGGGAGCTGTTTTTT.